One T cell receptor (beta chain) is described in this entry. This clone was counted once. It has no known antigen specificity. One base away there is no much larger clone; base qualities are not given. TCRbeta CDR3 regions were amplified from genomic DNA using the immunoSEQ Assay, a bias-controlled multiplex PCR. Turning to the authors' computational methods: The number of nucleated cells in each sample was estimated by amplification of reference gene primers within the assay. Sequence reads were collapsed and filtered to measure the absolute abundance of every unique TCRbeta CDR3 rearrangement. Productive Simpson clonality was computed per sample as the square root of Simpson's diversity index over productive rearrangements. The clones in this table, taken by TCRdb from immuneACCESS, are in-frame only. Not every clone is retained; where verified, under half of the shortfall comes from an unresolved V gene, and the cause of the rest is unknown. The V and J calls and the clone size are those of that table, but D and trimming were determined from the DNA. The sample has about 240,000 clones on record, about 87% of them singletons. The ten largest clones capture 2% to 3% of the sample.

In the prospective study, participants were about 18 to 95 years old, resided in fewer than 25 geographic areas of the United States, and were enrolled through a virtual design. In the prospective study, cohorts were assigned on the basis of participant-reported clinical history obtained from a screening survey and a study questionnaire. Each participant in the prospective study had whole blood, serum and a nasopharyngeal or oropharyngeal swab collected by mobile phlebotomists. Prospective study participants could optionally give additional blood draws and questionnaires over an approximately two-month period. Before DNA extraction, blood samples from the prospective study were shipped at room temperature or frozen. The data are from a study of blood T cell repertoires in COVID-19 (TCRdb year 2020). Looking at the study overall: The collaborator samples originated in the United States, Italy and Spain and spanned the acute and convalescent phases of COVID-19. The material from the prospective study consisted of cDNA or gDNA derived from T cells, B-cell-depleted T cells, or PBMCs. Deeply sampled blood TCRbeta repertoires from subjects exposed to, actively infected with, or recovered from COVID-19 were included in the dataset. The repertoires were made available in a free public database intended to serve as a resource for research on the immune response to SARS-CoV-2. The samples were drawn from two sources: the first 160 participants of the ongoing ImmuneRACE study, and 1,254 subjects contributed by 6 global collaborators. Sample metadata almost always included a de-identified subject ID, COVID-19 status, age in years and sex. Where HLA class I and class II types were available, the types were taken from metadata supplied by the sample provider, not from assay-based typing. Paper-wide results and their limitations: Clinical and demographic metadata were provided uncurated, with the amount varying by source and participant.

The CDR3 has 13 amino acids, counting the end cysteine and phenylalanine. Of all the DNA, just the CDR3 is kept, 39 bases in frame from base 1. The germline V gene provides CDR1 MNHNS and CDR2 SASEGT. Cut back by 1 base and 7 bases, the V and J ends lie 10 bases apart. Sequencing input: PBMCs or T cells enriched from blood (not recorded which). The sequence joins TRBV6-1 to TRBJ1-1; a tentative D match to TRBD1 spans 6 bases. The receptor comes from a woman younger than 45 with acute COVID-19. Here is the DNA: TGTGCCAGCAGTGAAGGACAGGTGGGTGAAGCTTTCTTT. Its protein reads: CASSEGQVGEAFF.